This TCR beta chain was observed in a study of vaccination effects on CD4 cells after COVID-19. Study-level background: The second dose preceded post-vaccine samples by a median of 72 days. General study findings and limits: Marked clonal contraction was seen in infection- and vaccine-induced clones late after vaccination. Researchers reported few convalescent patients and no early post-infection timepoints in the study.

Under the ViraFEST assay, PBMC were stimulated with viral peptide pools so that antigen-specific CD4+ T cells expanded. Sequencing was performed afterwards. With more than nine days of culture completed, CD4+ T cells were isolated. Each participant was administered two doses of either the BNT162b2 or the mRNA-1273 vaccine. None of the vaccinated had previously contracted SARS-CoV-2, and their nucleocapsid antibodies tested negative. The protocol was immunoSEQ multiplex PCR, while the TCRdb copy is restricted to in-frame clones and leaves out a portion. The table shows 30,000 to 40,000 clones, with roughly two thirds occurring only once. The germline CDR1 and CDR2 sequences are SNHLY and FYNNEI. The V end was cut by 11 bases, the J end by 4 bases, with 20 bases between. The CDR3 contains 14 residues. Worth noting for this clone: Its antigen is not known.

This clonotype was sampled from a human donor who received a COVID-19 vaccine. Material: CD4+ T cells from PBMCs cultured with HCoV-229E spike peptides, obtained after COVID-19 vaccination. J is TRBJ2-5 and V is TRBV2, with D perhaps matching TRBD2 (6 bases). The CDR3, as DNA: TGTGCCGGGAAGCAGGGCTTGGAGGGAGAGACCCAGTACTTC. Protein sequence: CAGKQGLEGETQYF.